This entry lists 22 T cell receptor beta chains sequenced from one sample in a study of beta chain features in type 1 diabetes. Their cognate antigens are unknown. Study-level results: All four CD4+ subsets from Type 1 diabetes patients carried moderately but significantly shorter TCRB CDR3s.

The sequenced template was cDNA made from the entire isolated RNA. Libraries were prepared by immunoSEQ multiplex PCR; TCRdb keeps only in-frame clonotypes and omits some of them. The data show approximately 250,000 clones, with approximately 11% seen just once and about 0.018% held by the top ten. What was sequenced was naive CD4+ T cells from blood. The receptor source for this set is a man aged 25-40 years with type 1 diabetes.

This clone was picked up a small number of times. The J gene is TRBJ2-3, the V gene TRBV21-1; TRBD1, the D gene given by the table, was not confirmed from the DNA. TRBV21-1 is annotated as a pseudogene. The CDR3 has 16 residues. CDR3 nucleotides: TGTGCCAGCAGCTCCCCGGGACAGGGGGCGCGGGATACGCAGTATTTT. Its translation is CASSSPGQGARDTQYF.

This clone was counted between two and nine times. The chain recombines TRBV9 with TRBJ1-4; D ambiguous. Germline lookup yields CDR1 SGDLS and CDR2 YYNGEE. Deletions cut 0 bases from V and 11 bases from J, with 17 bases between. The CDR3 length is 15 residues. The CDR3 protein is CASSVGAAEWEKLFF. The CDR3 DNA reads TGTGCCAGCAGCGTAGGGGCAGCGGAATGGGAGAAACTGTTTTTT.

V and J are TRBV5-6 and TRBJ2-5; tentatively, D is TRBD2 (6 bases). The V gene lost 0 bases and the J gene lost 4 bases, with 10 bases spanning the gap. CDR3 size: 14 residues. Looked up from germline, CDR1 is SGHDT and CDR2 is YYEEEE. CDR3 in amino acids: CASSLDPGLETQYF. The CDR3 region has the DNA TGTGCCAGCAGCTTGGATCCGGGACTAGAGACCCAGTACTTC.

There are a few counts of this clone. This specimen includes other DNA sequences encoding the same CDR3. The V and J genes are TRBV7-9 and TRBJ2-5; no firm D call. This CDR3 region has 11 residues. CDR1 and CDR2 from the germline V gene are SEHNR and FQNEAQ (reference sequence). V was pared by 3 bases and J by 5 bases, with 4 bases between. The DNA for the CDR3 is TGTGCCAGCAGCTTTAGCGAGACCCAGTACTTC. It translates to CASSFSETQYF.

The CDR3 DNA reads as TGTGCCAGCAGCTTGCGGGGGGAGTACGAGCAGTACTTC. Translating gives CASSLRGEYEQYF. The genes are TRBV5-5 and TRBJ2-7; 7 positions match TRBD2. After removal of 1 base from V and 4 bases from J, the junction contained 2 bases not matched to a gene. There are 13 residues in the CDR3. Germline assignment: CDR1 SGHKS and CDR2 YYEKEE (reference sequence).

The chain is built from TRBV4-1 and TRBJ2-6, with unresolved D. The germline V and J ends were trimmed by 3 bases and 0 bases, with 6 bases remaining between them. This CDR3 spans 15 amino acids. Germline assignment: CDR1 MGHRA and CDR2 YSYEKL. In DNA form, the CDR3 reads TGCGCCAGCAGCCACTCAGTCTCTGGGGCCAACGTCCTGACTTTC. Amino acids: CASSHSVSGANVLTF.

This clone came up a few times. V gene TRBV9 combines with J gene TRBJ2-1; 7 bases match TRBD2. After removal of 4 bases from V and 5 bases from J, the junction contained 6 bases not matched to a gene. CDR1 and CDR2 (germline): SGDLS, YYNGEE. The CDR3 runs 14 residues. CDR3 amino acids: CASSPGRGNNEQFF. The CDR3 DNA is TGTGCCAGCAGCCCGGGGCGGGGGAACAATGAGCAGTTCTTC.

The rearrangement joins TRBV7-8 to TRBJ1-2; D remains ambiguous. With 3 bases removed from V and 7 bases from J, the gap between germline ends came to 12 bases. This CDR3 is 13 amino acids long. Germline values: CDR1 SGHVS, CDR2 FQNEAQ. CDR3 in amino acids: CASSLWRETGYTF. The CDR3 coding sequence is TGTGCCAGCAGCTTGTGGAGGGAAACTGGCTACACCTTC.

V is TRBV11-2 and J is TRBJ2-7; D is undetermined. From germline, CDR1 is SGHAT and CDR2 FQNNGV. Trimming cost V 5 bases and J 6 bases, with 14 bases left between them. This CDR3 contains 13 residues. CDR3 in amino acids: CASSRRQVGEQYF. CDR3 DNA: TGTGCCAGCAGCCGACGACAAGTCGGCGAGCAGTACTTC.

There are a few counts of this clone. CDR3 protein: CASSLGQVRALGDSPLHF. DNA of the CDR3: TGTGCCAGCAGCCTGGGACAGGTTCGGGCCCTTGGGGATTCACCCCTCCACTTT. The J gene is TRBJ1-6, the V gene TRBV7-8; 8 bases align to TRBD1. The CDR3 covers 18 residues. V was clipped by 5 bases and J by 8 bases; unmatched bases: 17. The V gene's germline CDR1 is SGHVS and CDR2 FQNEAQ.

This clone was detected only a few times. The chain has TRBV19 and TRBJ2-7, with 9 bases matching TRBD1. The J segment lost 0 bases and the V segment lost 5 bases, leaving 5 bases of the junction unmatched. The CDR3 consists of 15 residues. Per the germline V gene, CDR1 is LNHDA and CDR2 is SQIVND (reference sequence). CDR3 residues: CASSAKQGASYEQYF. As DNA, the CDR3 is TGTGCCAGTAGTGCTAAACAGGGGGCCTCCTACGAGCAGTACTTC. The full variable domain, rest sourced from reference TRBV19 and TRBJ2-7, is DGGITQSPKYLFRKEGQNVTLSCEQNLNHDAMYWYRQDPGQGLRLIYYSQIVNDFQKGDIAEGYSVSREKKESFPLTVTSAQKNPTAFYLCASSAKQGASYEQYFGPGTRLTVT.

This chain links TRBV29-1 with TRBJ2-7, with no clear D. CDR1 and CDR2 (germline): SQVTM, ANQGSEA. V was cut by 5 bases and J by 0 bases, with 8 bases left in between. The CDR3 sequence is 12 residues long. The chain's CDR3 is CSVRTSSYEQYF. The CDR3 coding sequence is TGCAGCGTTCGAACAAGCTCCTACGAGCAGTACTTC.

This clone has only a few counts. V and J are TRBV7-2 and TRBJ1-2; 9 nucleotides agree with TRBD1. The CDR3 runs to 14 residues. Germline CDR1 and CDR2: SGHTA and FQGNSA. The trim removed 4 bases at V and 7 bases at J, leaving 7 bases unmatched. The CDR3 spells CASSSIQGALGYTF. The DNA of the CDR3 is TGTGCCAGCAGCTCTATACAGGGGGCGCTTGGCTACACCTTC.

V gene TRBV2 combines with J gene TRBJ1-1; a possible D gene is TRBD1 (6 bases). Between the trimmed V and J ends, which lost 4 bases and 0 bases, there was a span of 12 bases. This CDR3 region has 15 residues. Germline V gives CDR1 SNHLY, CDR2 FYNNEI. The CDR3 nucleotides are TGTGCCAGCAGTGGAAGGGCAGGGGTGAACACTGAAGCTTTCTTT. Protein sequence: CASSGRAGVNTEAFF.

The chain carries TRBV9 and TRBJ2-1; 12 positions match TRBD1. The CDR3 has 17 amino acids. In germline, CDR1 is SGDLS, CDR2 YYNGEE. Trimming removed 4 bases from V and 7 bases from J; junction bases left unmatched: 12. CDR3 coding DNA: TGTGCCAGCAGCACTAGAGTTGGGACAGGGGGCCAGAATGAGCAGTTCTTC. Translated, it gives CASSTRVGTGGQNEQFF.

DNA of the CDR3: TGCGCCAGCAGCTTTGAAGGGGCTACAGCTTTCTTT. Translating it yields CASSFEGATAFF. The rearrangement joins TRBV5-1 to TRBJ1-1, with D perhaps matching TRBD1 (5 bases). V dropped 2 bases and J dropped 10 bases, with 12 bases sitting between them. CDR3 length: 12 amino acids. Germline V gene data show CDR1 as SGHRS and CDR2 as YFSETQ.

The chain links TRBV7-2 to TRBJ1-2; the match to TRBD1 covers 9 bases. J was trimmed by 5 bases and V by 4 bases; bases with no gene match: 5. CDR1 SGHTA and CDR2 FQGNSA come from the germline V gene. The CDR3 runs to 14 residues. The CDR3 DNA follows: TGTGCCAGCAGCTCAGAGACAGGGGGTTATGGCTACACCTTC. This gives the protein CASSSETGGYGYTF.

The chain carries TRBV6-5 and TRBJ2-5; maybe TRBD1 (5 bases). The CDR3 is made up of 12 amino acids. Trimming removed 3 bases from V and 4 bases from J, with 6 bases in between. The germline V gene has CDR1 MNHEY and CDR2 SVGAGI. The CDR3, as DNA: TGTGCCAGCAGTTATACAGGAGAGACCCAGTACTTC. Amino acids: CASSYTGETQYF.

The chain uses TRBV5-4 and TRBJ1-1; TRBD1 matches at 8 bases. Germline lookup yields CDR1 SGHNT and CDR2 YYREEE (reference sequence). This CDR3 region has 14 residues. V was clipped by 4 bases and J by 1 base; unmatched bases: 3. The CDR3 DNA reads TGTGCCAGCAGCCCAGGGGGCGGGAACACTGAAGCTTTCTTT. This translates into CASSPGGGNTEAFF. Filled out from reference TRBV5-4 and TRBJ1-1, the complete variable domain reads ETGVTQSPTHLIKTRGQQVTLRCSSQSGHNTVSWYQQALGQGPQFIFQYYREEENGRGNFPPRFSGLQFPNYSSELNVNALELDDSALYLCASSPGGGNTEAFFGQGTRLTVV.

The V and J genes are TRBV29-1 and TRBJ1-1; 7 bases agree with TRBD1. The V gene end was trimmed by 7 bases and the J gene end by 8 bases; junction bases not matched to a gene: 7. Germline lookup yields CDR1 SQVTM and CDR2 ANQGSEA. This CDR3 contains 11 residues. The CDR3 DNA reads as TGCAGCGCACGGACAGGCCGGGAAGCTTTCTTT. This encodes CSARTGREAFF.

The J gene is TRBJ2-3, the V gene TRBV2; D is undetermined. The CDR3 has 12 residues. Germline values: CDR1 SNHLY, CDR2 FYNNEI. The germline V and J ends were trimmed by 5 bases and 4 bases, with 7 bases remaining between them. Written as DNA, the CDR3 is TGTGCCAGCAGTCGCGAGGCAGATACGCAGTATTTT. This translates into CASSREADTQYF.

There are a few counts of this clone. The chain links TRBV5-6 to TRBJ2-3; a possible D gene is TRBD2 (7 bases). Germline values: CDR1 SGHDT, CDR2 YYEEEE. With 4 bases removed from V and 0 bases from J, the gap between germline ends came to 15 bases. The CDR3 runs 16 residues. CDR3 amino acids: CASSRGGGPSTDTQYF. The CDR3, as DNA: TGTGCCAGCAGCCGGGGCGGGGGCCCTAGCACAGATACGCAGTATTTT.